This T cell receptor (beta chain) originates from a study of blood T cell repertoires in COVID-19. With 5 bases clipped from V and 4 bases from J, the junction kept 10 bases outside the gene matches. There are 16 residues in the CDR3. Germline V CDR1 and CDR2: SGHTA, FQGTGA. TCRdb's copy holds only in-frame clones and misses some; the assay was immunoSEQ multiplex PCR. Of about 140,000 clones listed, approximately 90% are singletons. The receptor was isolated from a man in his 60s with active or convalescent COVID-19. Sequencing was done on a sample of peripheral blood. V is TRBV7-3 and J is TRBJ2-3, with TRBD2 matching 9 bases. The DNA of the CDR3 is TGTGCCAGCAGCCCAGTTGGCGGGAGGGCCCCAGATACGCAGTATTTT. Its protein product is CASSPVGGRAPDTQYF. The complete variable domain, with remaining parts taken from reference TRBV7-3 and TRBJ2-3, reads GAGVSQTPSNKVTEKGKYVELRCDPISGHTALYWYRQSLGQGPEFLIYFQGTGAADDSGLPNDRFFAVRPEGSVSTLKIQRTERGDSAVYLCASSPVGGRAPDTQYFGPGTRLTVL.